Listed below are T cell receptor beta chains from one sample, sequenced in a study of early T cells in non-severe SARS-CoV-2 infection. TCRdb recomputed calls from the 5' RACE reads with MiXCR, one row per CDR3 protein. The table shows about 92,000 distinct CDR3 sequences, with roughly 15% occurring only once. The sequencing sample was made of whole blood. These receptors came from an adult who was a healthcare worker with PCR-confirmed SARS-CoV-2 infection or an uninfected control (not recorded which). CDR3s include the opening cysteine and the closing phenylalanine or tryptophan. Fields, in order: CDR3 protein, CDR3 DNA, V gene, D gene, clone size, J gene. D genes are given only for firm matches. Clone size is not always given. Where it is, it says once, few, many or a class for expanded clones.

cdr3_aa: CASSYRWTGTDTQYF
cdr3_nt: TGTGCCAGCAGTTACCGCTGGACCGGCACAGATACGCAGTATTTT
v_call: TRBV6-5
d_call: -
clone_size: many
j_call: TRBJ2-3

cdr3_aa: CASNPLTGGGTEAFF
cdr3_nt: TGTGCCAGCAACCCTTTGACAGGGGGGGGCACTGAAGCTTTCTTT
v_call: TRBV2
d_call: TRBD1
clone_size: -
j_call: TRBJ1-1

cdr3_aa: CSVDARGAYGNTIYF
cdr3_nt: TGCAGCGTTGACGCGAGGGGGGCTTATGGAAACACCATATATTTT
v_call: TRBV29-1
d_call: -
clone_size: many
j_call: TRBJ1-3

cdr3_aa: CASSLGQGARTEAFF
cdr3_nt: TGTGCCAGCAGTTTGGGACAGGGGGCGCGGACTGAAGCTTTCTTT
v_call: TRBV27
d_call: TRBD1
clone_size: many
j_call: TRBJ1-1

cdr3_aa: CASATSGTDTQYF
cdr3_nt: TGTGCCAGCGCGACTAGCGGCACAGATACGCAGTATTTT
v_call: TRBV9
d_call: TRBD2
clone_size: few
j_call: TRBJ2-3

cdr3_aa: CASSSRPGQGGSTDTQYF
cdr3_nt: TGTGCCAGCAGCTCCCGGCCTGGTCAGGGGGGTAGCACAGATACGCAGTATTTT
v_call: TRBV7-9
d_call: -
clone_size: few
j_call: TRBJ2-3

cdr3_aa: CASSPYGQARSGPQHF
cdr3_nt: TGTGCCAGCAGCCCATACGGACAGGCTCGATCAGGGCCCCAGCATTTT
v_call: TRBV7-2
d_call: TRBD1
clone_size: -
j_call: TRBJ1-5

cdr3_aa: CASSLARASGANVLTF
cdr3_nt: TGTGCCAGCAGTTTAGCGCGGGCTTCTGGGGCCAACGTCCTGACTTTC
v_call: TRBV12-3/TRBV12-4
d_call: -
clone_size: few
j_call: TRBJ2-6

cdr3_aa: CSARAQDRRSNQPQHF
cdr3_nt: TGCAGTGCTAGAGCTCAGGACAGGAGAAGCAATCAGCCCCAGCATTTT
v_call: TRBV20-1
d_call: TRBD1
clone_size: -
j_call: TRBJ1-5

cdr3_aa: CASRRTDNTEAFF
cdr3_nt: TGTGCCAGCAGAAGGACAGACAACACTGAAGCTTTCTTT
v_call: TRBV11-2
d_call: -
clone_size: few
j_call: TRBJ1-1

cdr3_aa: CATILGFRDPDTQYF
cdr3_nt: TGTGCCACCATTCTGGGGTTTAGAGATCCAGATACGCAGTATTTT
v_call: TRBV24-1
d_call: -
clone_size: -
j_call: TRBJ2-3

cdr3_aa: CASSQVKIAGYYGYTF
cdr3_nt: TGCGCCAGCAGCCAAGTGAAGATCGCGGGGTACTATGGCTACACCTTC
v_call: TRBV4-1
d_call: -
clone_size: -
j_call: TRBJ1-2

cdr3_aa: CASSQAAGVTDTQYF
cdr3_nt: TGTGCCAGCAGCCAAGCAGCGGGGGTCACAGATACGCAGTATTTT
v_call: TRBV7-6
d_call: TRBD2
clone_size: -
j_call: TRBJ2-3

cdr3_aa: CASSQANSYNEQFF
cdr3_nt: TGTGCCAGCAGTCAGGCGAACTCCTACAATGAGCAGTTCTTC
v_call: TRBV6-2/TRBV6-3
d_call: -
clone_size: many
j_call: TRBJ2-1

cdr3_aa: CASSLDARSGYTF
cdr3_nt: TGTGCCAGCAGCTTAGATGCGCGGTCGGGCTACACCTTC
v_call: TRBV7-9
d_call: -
clone_size: -
j_call: TRBJ1-2

cdr3_aa: CASSLWTSGGTEFF
cdr3_nt: TGTGCCAGCAGCCTTTGGACTAGCGGGGGTACTGAGTTCTTC
v_call: TRBV7-9
d_call: TRBD2
clone_size: few
j_call: TRBJ2-1

cdr3_aa: CASSQGQGSSDEQYF
cdr3_nt: TGTGCCAGCAGCCAAGGACAGGGTTCCTCCGACGAGCAGTACTTC
v_call: TRBV4-2
d_call: TRBD1
clone_size: -
j_call: TRBJ2-7

cdr3_aa: CSAQTGLSYEQYF
cdr3_nt: TGCAGCGCACAGACAGGGCTCTCCTACGAGCAGTACTTC
v_call: TRBV29-1
d_call: TRBD1
clone_size: -
j_call: TRBJ2-7

cdr3_aa: CSVEVEAGLGAFF
cdr3_nt: TGCAGCGTTGAAGTAGAGGCAGGACTGGGAGCTTTCTTT
v_call: TRBV29-1
d_call: -
clone_size: -
j_call: TRBJ1-1

cdr3_aa: CASGKTANTEAFF
cdr3_nt: TGCGCCAGCGGAAAAACAGCGAACACTGAAGCTTTCTTT
v_call: TRBV4-3
d_call: -
clone_size: few
j_call: TRBJ1-1

cdr3_aa: CASSSSRGTEAFF
cdr3_nt: TGTGCCAGCAGCTCGTCGCGGGGCACTGAAGCTTTCTTT
v_call: TRBV7-9
d_call: -
clone_size: -
j_call: TRBJ1-1

cdr3_aa: CASSENLAGIYNEQFF
cdr3_nt: TGTGCCAGCAGTGAAAACCTAGCGGGGATATACAATGAGCAGTTCTTC
v_call: TRBV6-1
d_call: TRBD2
clone_size: -
j_call: TRBJ2-1